What follows describes a single T cell receptor (beta chain). Its specificity is unknown. This specimen comes from a study of post-analysis software for immune sequencing data. Study-wide results and caveats: In multiple sclerosis, normalized Chao1 diversity was significantly below that of controls.

Each TCR beta cDNA library carried unique molecular identifiers. Using its own MiXCR run on the PCR reads, TCRdb lists one record per CDR3 protein. The profile shows about 540,000 distinct CDR3 sequences, 30% to 40% of them singletons. The sequence was collected from a girl aged 2-17 years with multiple sclerosis. The sequencing input was blood.

The CDR3 here is CATSRGYAGTGASHEQYF. The CDR3 DNA follows: TGTGCCACCAGCAGAGGCTACGCCGGGACAGGGGCTTCTCACGAGCAGTACTTC. The rearrangement links TRBV15 to TRBJ2-7, with 10 bases fitting TRBD1. J was trimmed by 5 bases and V by 1 base; bases with no gene match: 14. CDR1 is LNHNV and CDR2 is YYDKDF in the germline V gene (reference sequence). CDR3 size: 18 residues.